A selection of T cell receptor beta chains follows, all from one sample in a study of T cell responses to AZD1222 COVID-19 vaccine. Libraries were prepared by immunoSEQ multiplex PCR; TCRdb keeps only in-frame clonotypes and omits some of them. The sample lists 45,000 to 65,000 clones; over 70% were seen once. Sequences were derived from peripheral blood, sampled on day 0 of AZD1222 vaccination. The source of these receptors is an adult in good health. CDR3s include the opening cysteine and the closing phenylalanine or tryptophan. Each record gives: V gene, J gene, D gene, clone size, CDR3 protein, CDR3 DNA. D genes are given only for firm matches. Clone size is not always given. Where it is, it says once, few, many or a class for expanded clones.

>TRBV7-9|TRBJ1-4|NA|NA
CASGRSPATNEKLFF
TGTGCCAGCGGCCGAAGCCCGGCAACTAATGAAAAACTGTTTTTT
>TRBV4-2|TRBJ1-1|NA|NA
CASSQLTNEAFF
TGTGCCAGCAGCCAACTTACCAATGAAGCTTTCTTT
>TRBV15|TRBJ2-1|TRBD1|once
CATSSGTGSSYNEQFF
TGTGCCACCAGCAGTGGGACAGGAAGCTCCTACAATGAGCAGTTCTTC
>TRBV6-5|TRBJ1-1|NA|NA
CASSYSSGRRNTEAFF
TGTGCCAGCAGTTACTCCTCCGGGAGGAGGAACACTGAAGCTTTCTTT
>TRBV19|TRBJ2-1|TRBD2|once
CARNSGDLMYEQFF
TGTGCCAGAAATAGCGGGGACCTTATGTATGAGCAGTTCTTC
>TRBV15|TRBJ2-3|TRBD2|NA
CATSAGVIADTQYF
TGTGCCACGTCAGCGGGAGTAATTGCAGATACGCAGTATTTT
>TRBV4-1|TRBJ2-7|TRBD2|NA
CASSQVPSGDYEQYF
TGCGCCAGCAGCCAAGTTCCTAGCGGAGACTACGAGCAGTACTTC
>TRBV12-3/TRBV12-4|TRBJ1-5|NA|NA
CASSLFGGQPQHF
TGTGCCAGCAGTTTGTTCGGGGGTCAGCCCCAGCATTTT
>TRBV6-6|TRBJ1-2|TRBD1|NA
CASTPGQGNYGYTF
TGTGCCAGCACCCCCGGACAGGGGAACTATGGCTACACCTTC
>TRBV12-3/TRBV12-4|TRBJ1-2|NA|NA
CTIAGFGYTF
TGCACTATAGCGGGGTTCGGCTACACCTTC
>TRBV14|TRBJ1-2|NA|once
CASSRDLYGYTF
TGTGCCAGCAGCCGAGACCTCTATGGCTACACCTTC
>TRBV6-1|TRBJ2-7|NA|few
CASSEVPRTVGSYEQYF
TGTGCCAGCAGTGAAGTTCCCCGGACAGTCGGCTCCTACGAGCAGTACTTC
>TRBV30|TRBJ2-1|NA|NA
CAWKRDRPYEQFF
TGTGCCTGGAAGCGGGACAGGCCCTATGAGCAGTTCTTC
>TRBV15|TRBJ1-2|NA|NA
CATSGPGLKTDYGYTF
TGTGCCACCAGCGGACCGGGGCTCAAGACGGACTATGGCTACACCTTC
>TRBV7-2|TRBJ2-1|TRBD2|NA
CASSFSGRAFNEQFF
TGTGCCAGCAGCTTTAGCGGGAGGGCCTTCAATGAGCAGTTCTTC
>TRBV19|TRBJ2-7|NA|few
CASSVTGHEQYF
TGTGCCAGTAGTGTGACAGGTCACGAGCAGTACTTC
>TRBV11-3|TRBJ1-1|NA|once
CASSLTVNTEAFF
TGTGCCAGCAGCTTAACGGTGAACACTGAAGCTTTCTTT
>TRBV7-8|TRBJ2-1|NA|NA
CASSLNSGAYNEQFF
TGTGCCAGCAGCTTAAACTCGGGGGCATACAATGAGCAGTTCTTC
>TRBV7-6|TRBJ1-6|NA|once
CASSLSGANPKSPLHF
TGTGCCAGCAGCTTATCCGGGGCCAACCCAAAGTCACCCCTCCACTTT
>TRBV19|TRBJ2-2|TRBD2|NA
CASSLLRTSTGELFF
TGTGCCAGTAGTCTCCTGCGGACTAGCACCGGGGAGCTGTTTTTT
>TRBV11-2|TRBJ2-1|TRBD2|NA
CASSLDPAGEVNEQFF
TGTGCCAGCAGCTTAGATCCAGCGGGAGAGGTAAATGAGCAGTTCTTC
>TRBV3-1/TRBV3-2|TRBJ1-4|NA|NA
CASSQSGSEKLFF
TGTGCCAGCAGCCAATCGGGTAGTGAAAAACTGTTTTTT
>TRBV5-1|TRBJ2-2|NA|few
CASSWTVNTGELFF
TGCGCCAGCAGCTGGACAGTAAACACCGGGGAGCTGTTTTTT
>TRBV6-5|TRBJ1-1|NA|NA
CASSRLGPASVTFF
TGTGCCAGCAGTCGCCTTGGTCCGGCTAGTGTAACTTTCTTT
>TRBV9|TRBJ2-7|NA|few
CASSPRTAPGEQYF
TGTGCCAGCAGCCCCAGGACCGCTCCGGGAGAGCAGTACTTC
>TRBV7-9|TRBJ2-7|TRBD2|NA
CASSFAGRVPSADF
TGTGCCAGCAGCTTCGCAGGGAGGGTCCCCTCGGCGGACTTC
>TRBV11-2|TRBJ1-2|TRBD1|NA
CASRRDSTVGYGYTF
TGTGCCAGCAGACGGGACAGTACCGTTGGCTATGGCTACACCTTC
>TRBV5-4|TRBJ1-5|NA|NA
CASSLDVNQPQHF
TGTGCCAGCAGCTTGGATGTCAATCAGCCCCAGCATTTT
>TRBV3-1/TRBV3-2|TRBJ1-5|NA|NA
CASSQDGGGSQPQHF
TGTGCCAGCAGCCAAGATGGGGGGGGCAGCCAGCCCCAGCATTTT
>TRBV6-5|TRBJ2-1|NA|NA
CASREQALGGNEQFF
TGTGCCAGCAGGGAGCAGGCTCTAGGCGGCAATGAGCAGTTCTTC
>TRBV5-8|TRBJ2-5|NA|NA
CAYTGRTPGQETQYF
TGTGCCTACACCGGCCGGACACCAGGACAAGAGACCCAGTACTTC
>TRBV11-2|TRBJ1-4|NA|NA
CASSLFGGGGDEKLFF
TGTGCCAGCAGCTTATTTGGGGGGGGCGGAGATGAAAAACTGTTTTTT
>TRBV7-2|TRBJ2-7|NA|NA
CASSLQSRPGVGEQYF
TGTGCCAGCAGCCTCCAGTCCCGACCCGGCGTCGGCGAGCAGTACTTC
>TRBV29-1|TRBJ2-1|NA|once
CSVESTVPGSYNEQFF
TGCAGCGTCGAGTCGACCGTTCCGGGCTCCTACAATGAGCAGTTCTTC
>TRBV11-3|TRBJ1-2|NA|NA
CASSPMGLNYGYTF
TGTGCCAGCAGCCCGATGGGACTGAACTATGGCTACACCTTC
>TRBV11-1|TRBJ2-6|NA|NA
CASRGKSGANVLTF
TGTGCCAGCAGGGGGAAATCTGGGGCCAACGTCCTGACTTTC
>TRBV4-1|TRBJ2-1|TRBD2|NA
CASSQSGTSDYNEQFF
TGCGCCAGCAGCCAATCCGGGACTAGCGACTACAATGAGCAGTTCTTC
>TRBV6-5|TRBJ1-5|NA|NA
CASSLTQDYQPQHF
TGTGCCAGCAGTTTAACACAGGATTATCAGCCCCAGCATTTT
>TRBV4-1|TRBJ2-2|TRBD2|NA
CASSQMNVAGRDTGELFF
TGCGCCAGCAGCCAAATGAACGTAGCGGGACGGGACACCGGGGAGCTGTTTTTT
>TRBV6-5|TRBJ2-1|TRBD2|NA
CASPSAGVSNEQFF
TGTGCCAGCCCTTCTGCGGGAGTATCGAATGAGCAGTTCTTC
>TRBV6-1|TRBJ2-3|TRBD2|few
CASSDPPGTSGTDTQYF
TGTGCCAGCAGTGACCCACCCGGGACTAGTGGAACAGATACGCAGTATTTT
>TRBV18|TRBJ2-1|TRBD2|NA
CASSHRTSGSINNEQFF
TGTGCCAGCTCACACCGGACTAGCGGGAGTATCAACAATGAGCAGTTCTTC
>TRBV5-4|TRBJ2-7|NA|NA
CASTDSHLGYEQYF
TGTGCCAGCACCGACAGTCATTTGGGCTACGAGCAGTACTTC
>TRBV18|TRBJ2-1|NA|NA
CASSPPDRSSYNEQFF
TGTGCCAGCTCACCACCAGATCGAAGCTCCTACAATGAGCAGTTCTTC
>TRBV18|TRBJ2-4|TRBD2|once
CASSPRLGPAGGNGNIQYF
TGTGCCAGCTCACCTCGCCTGGGGCCGGCGGGGGGCAATGGAAACATTCAGTACTTC
>TRBV7-6|TRBJ2-1|TRBD2|NA
CASSTIYGTSVNEQFF
TGTGCCAGCAGCACCATATACGGGACTAGCGTGAATGAGCAGTTCTTC
>TRBV7-2|TRBJ2-5|TRBD2|NA
CASSLLAGPSETQYF
TGTGCCAGCAGCCTACTAGCGGGGCCATCAGAGACCCAGTACTTC
>TRBV7-2|TRBJ2-7|NA|NA
CASSLGGSSQYF
TGTGCCAGCAGCTTAGGTGGCTCGTCCCAGTACTTC
>TRBV28|TRBJ1-5|TRBD1|NA
CASSFSGGRYQPQHF
TGTGCCAGCAGTTTTTCAGGGGGACGTTATCAGCCCCAGCATTTT
>TRBV10-2|TRBJ1-2|NA|NA
CASSEALDSFYGYTF
TGCGCCAGCAGTGAGGCCCTAGACAGCTTCTATGGCTACACCTTC
>TRBV6-1|TRBJ1-4|TRBD1|NA
CASSERGQVNEKLFF
TGTGCCAGCAGTGAAAGGGGACAGGTTAATGAAAAACTGTTTTTT
>TRBV15|TRBJ2-7|NA|NA
CATSRARGYEQYF
TGTGCCACCAGCAGAGCTCGGGGCTACGAGCAGTACTTC
>TRBV24-1|TRBJ2-7|NA|NA
CATSGPWGKYEQYF
TGTGCCACCAGTGGCCCATGGGGAAAATACGAGCAGTACTTC